The present TCR beta chain was sequenced within a study of T-cell memory formation after mild COVID-19. Overall study: In these data, TCR clusters were largely donor specific.

Constant-segment primers served in 5'RACE that generated TCR alpha and TCR beta cDNA libraries bearing sample barcodes and UMIs. TCRdb fed the 5' RACE reads into MiXCR, producing one record per CDR3 protein. Of more than 150,000 distinct CDR3 sequences listed, around 18% were seen once; the top ten hold 3.9%. Whole-study findings and limits: Among clones contracting day 15 to 85, CD4/CD8 was balanced, whereas later expanders leaned CD4+.

This clonotype was detected only a few times. The antigen is unknown. The CDR3 length is 12 residues. The V end lost 3 bases, the J end lost 8 bases, and 5 bases lay between the germline ends. CDR1 is MGHDK, CDR2 SYGVNS, per germline. This TCR derives from a young man who had mild COVID-19 (a few samples of this study predate the infection). Cell type and time point are not known. The sequencing sample was made of PBMCs or a T cell subset sorted from them (not recorded which). V and J are TRBV25-1 and TRBJ1-6, with D unclear. The CDR3 DNA reads as TGTGCCAGCAGTGACCGGTATTCACCCCTCCACTTT. Translated: CASSDRYSPLHF.